Shown below are 31 T cell receptor beta chains from a single sample sequenced in a study of cytomegalovirus exposure and HLA in healthy donors. The PCR had 60 Vbeta and 13 Jbeta primers. The protocol was immunoSEQ multiplex PCR, while the TCRdb copy is restricted to in-frame clones and leaves out a portion. This table holds approximately 110,000 clones, approximately 79% found once. The sequenced material came from PBMCs. These receptors were taken from a woman in her 40s in good health and CMV-seronegative.

This chain connects TRBV7-8 to TRBJ2-1; 7 bases line up with TRBD2. Looked up from germline, CDR1 is SGHVS and CDR2 is FQNEAQ. With V trimmed by 1 base and J by 5 bases, 5 bases remained unmatched. The CDR3 covers 15 residues. Here the CDR3 DNA reads TGTGCCAGCAGCTTAGTAAGCGGGGAGAACAATGAGCAGTTCTTC. Its translation: CASSLVSGENNEQFF.

This chain uses TRBV7-8 with TRBJ1-1; D may be TRBD1 (6 bases). The germline V and J ends were trimmed by 1 base and 0 bases, with 12 bases remaining between them. The CDR3 loop spans 16 amino acids. From germline, CDR1 is SGHVS and CDR2 FQNEAQ. The CDR3 bases are TGTGCCAGCAGCTTAGAAAACAGGGTTATGAACACTGAAGCTTTCTTT. Its translation: CASSLENRVMNTEAFF. Supplemented by reference TRBV7-8 and TRBJ1-1, the full variable domain reads GAGVSQSPRYKVAKRGQDVALRCDPISGHVSLFWYQQALGQGPEFLTYFQNEAQLDKSGLPSDRFFAERPEGSVSTLKIQRTQQEDSAVYLCASSLENRVMNTEAFFGQGTRLTVV.

V and J are TRBV18 and TRBJ1-1; tentatively, D is TRBD1 (5 bases). Trimming removed 8 bases at V and 3 bases at J, with 10 bases between. Germline V gene data show CDR1 as KGHSH and CDR2 as LQKENI. This CDR3 spans 12 amino acids. The CDR3 coding sequence is TGTGCCAGCACTGTCAGGGACACTGAAGCTTTCTTT. Its translation: CASTVRDTEAFF.

DNA of the CDR3: TGCGCCGCGCGCGGGGCAGGTCTGATCTATGGCTACACCTTC. Translated: CAARGAGLIYGYTF. This chain links TRBV23-1 with TRBJ1-2; D might be TRBD1 (5 bases). TRBV23-1 is flagged as an ORF with uncertain function. V lost 11 bases and J lost 4, with 20 bases in between. CDR3 length: 14 amino acids.

The V gene is TRBV30, the J gene TRBJ2-7; the match to TRBD1 covers 8 bases. V gave up 3 bases and J gave up 8 bases; unmatched junction bases: 3. Germline V gene lookup returns CDR1 GTSNPN and CDR2 SVGIG (reference sequence). The CDR3 is 11 amino acids. The CDR3 bases are TGTGCCTGGAGCCCAGGGGGCCAGCAGTACTTC. It translates to CAWSPGGQQYF.

V gene TRBV11-3 combines with J gene TRBJ2-5; TRBD2 matches at 8 bases. V dropped 3 bases and J dropped 1; count of bases not matched to a gene: 7. CDR3 length equals 16 residues. Germline CDR1 and CDR2: SGHNT and YENEEA. The CDR3 DNA reads as TGTGCCAGCAGCTTGGGTATAGCGGGACTCCAAGAGACCCAGTACTTC. It is translated as CASSLGIAGLQETQYF.

This clone occurred once. V usage is TRBV5-4 and J usage is TRBJ1-2; TRBD1 matches at 7 bases. The CDR3 has 13 residues. J gave up 2 bases and V 4 bases, and 2 bases lay outside the gene matches. Per germline, CDR1 SGHNT and CDR2 YYREEE (reference sequence). The CDR3 bases are TGTGCCAGCAGCCTGGACAGGAACTATGGCTACACCTTC. This sequence encodes CASSLDRNYGYTF.

CDR3 amino acids: CASSGTTNTGELFF. The CDR3 DNA reads as TGTGCCAGCAGCGGGACTACTAACACCGGGGAGCTGTTTTTT. The chain recombines TRBV9 with TRBJ2-2; D is perhaps TRBD2 (6 bases). Looked up from germline, CDR1 is SGDLS and CDR2 is YYNGEE. V was clipped by 3 bases and J by 2 bases, with 8 bases between them. The CDR3 extends over 14 amino acids.

The chain uses TRBV5-4 and TRBJ2-5, with a weak D call TRBD1 (6 bases). CDR3 length equals 13 residues. V was pared by 0 bases and J by 5 bases, with 8 bases between. Germline CDR1 reads SGHNT; CDR2 reads YYREEE (reference sequence). This CDR3 reads CASSLDQGETQYF. For the CDR3, the DNA is TGTGCCAGCAGCTTGGACCAGGGGGAGACCCAGTACTTC.

V is TRBV2 and J is TRBJ2-7; D may be TRBD2 (6 bases). The germline CDR1 and CDR2 sequences are SNHLY and FYNNEI. The CDR3 extends over 15 amino acids. The ends were cut back, 4 bases at V and 0 bases at J, with 13 bases in the middle. In DNA form, the CDR3 reads TGTGCCAGCAGTGCGGAAGCGGGCCTCTCCTACGAGCAGTACTTC. Translating it yields CASSAEAGLSYEQYF.

The chain is built from TRBV7-2 and TRBJ2-1; TRBD2 matches 13 bases. Germline CDR1 and CDR2: SGHTA and FQGNSA. V lost 3 bases and J lost 2; bases outside the gene matches: 1. CDR3 length: 16 amino acids. The CDR3: CASSLTSGGTYNEQFF. The CDR3 DNA is TGTGCCAGCAGCTTGACTAGCGGGGGGACCTACAATGAGCAGTTCTTC.

This chain connects TRBV2 to TRBJ2-1; D gene unclear. The CDR3 runs 14 residues. CDR1 and CDR2 from the germline V gene are SNHLY and FYNNEI. V lost 3 bases to trimming and J lost 9 bases, with 15 bases between them. CDR3 amino acids: CASSDENRRSEQFF. The CDR3 DNA is TGTGCCAGCAGTGATGAGAATAGGCGGAGTGAGCAGTTCTTC.

V is TRBV7-2 and J is TRBJ2-1, with D perhaps TRBD1 (6 bases). The germline CDR1 and CDR2 sequences are SGHTA and FQGNSA. V lost 4 bases, J lost 10 bases, and 14 bases lay in between. The CDR3 covers 13 residues. The CDR3 protein is CASSSQGHGEQFF. As DNA, the CDR3 is TGTGCCAGCAGCTCACAGGGCCATGGGGAGCAGTTCTTC.

Here the CDR3 reads CASITLAGERETQYF. The CDR3 DNA reads TGTGCCAGCATAACATTAGCGGGAGAAAGGGAGACCCAGTACTTC. V gene TRBV5-8 combines with J gene TRBJ2-5; TRBD2 aligns across 9 bases. Unmatched junction bases numbered 11, after V lost 6 bases and J lost 5 bases. Germline values: CDR1 SGHTS, CDR2 YDEGEE. There are 15 residues in the CDR3.

The chain links TRBV7-9 to TRBJ1-2, with no clear D. Trimming shortened V by 3 bases and J by 4 bases, and 12 bases separated the two germline ends. Per the germline V gene, CDR1 is SEHNR and CDR2 is FQNEAQ (reference sequence). There are 14 residues in the CDR3. The CDR3 DNA is TGTGCCAGCAGCTTCTCGGGGAGAGTCTATGGCTACACCTTC. It yields the protein CASSFSGRVYGYTF.

J is TRBJ2-5 and V is TRBV6-5; 11 bases align to TRBD2. Unmatched junction bases numbered 5, after V lost 4 bases and J lost 4 bases. Looked up from germline, CDR1 is MNHEY and CDR2 is SVGAGI. The CDR3 loop spans 15 amino acids. As DNA, the CDR3 is TGTGCCAGCAGTTTAGCGGGAGGGGCCAGAGAGACCCAGTACTTC. Its translation is CASSLAGGARETQYF.

The table lists this clone with a few counts. V gene TRBV19 combines with J gene TRBJ1-2; no clear D. Germline values: CDR1 LNHDA, CDR2 SQIVND (reference sequence). CDR3 length: 13 residues. Trimming shortened V by 5 bases and J by 0 bases, and 7 bases separated the two germline ends. As DNA, the CDR3 is TGTGCCAGTAGTGAAACAGCTAACTATGGCTACACCTTC. The encoded protein is CASSETANYGYTF.

The CDR3 loop is CASSIGQEFTNEKLFF. In DNA, the CDR3 is TGTGCCAGCAGCATTGGACAGGAGTTTACTAATGAAAAACTGTTTTTT. The V and J genes are TRBV7-9 and TRBJ1-4; 7 nucleotides align to TRBD1. V lost 5 bases, J lost 2 bases, and 8 bases stayed unmatched. This CDR3 is 16 amino acids long. The germline CDR1 and CDR2 sequences are SEHNR and FQNEAQ (reference sequence).

This chain connects TRBV6-1 to TRBJ2-5; D is perhaps TRBD2 (6 bases). The CDR3 runs 15 residues. CDR1 MNHNS and CDR2 SASEGT come from the germline V gene. V was cut by 3 bases and J by 2 bases, with 13 bases left in between. CDR3 bases: TGTGCCAGCAGTGACGGGACTGAGGGACAAGAGACCCAGTACTTC. It translates to CASSDGTEGQETQYF.

The rearrangement uses TRBV7-9 and TRBJ1-1, with D unclear. Germline CDR1 reads SEHNR; CDR2 reads FQNEAQ (reference sequence). Trimming removed 1 base at V and 3 bases at J, with 6 bases between. The CDR3 is 13 residues long. The CDR3 loop is CASSLGEDTEAFF. The CDR3, as DNA: TGTGCCAGCAGCTTAGGGGAGGACACTGAAGCTTTCTTT. Full variable domain (remainder filled in from reference TRBV7-9 and TRBJ1-1): DTGVSQNPRHKITKRGQNVTFRCDPISEHNRLYWYRQTLGQGPEFLTYFQNEAQLEKSRLLSDRFSAERPKGSFSTLEIQRTEQGDSAMYLCASSLGEDTEAFFGQGTRLTVV.

This rearrangement joins TRBV11-3 to TRBJ1-1; D might be TRBD1 (5 bases). The V end was cut by 5 bases, the J end by 4 bases, with 8 bases between. CDR1 SGHNT and CDR2 YENEEA come from the germline V gene. The CDR3 contains 12 residues. The CDR3 DNA sequence: TGTGCCAGCAGCCCCGGGGGCACTGAAGCTTTCTTT. This encodes CASSPGGTEAFF.

As DNA, the CDR3 is TGTGCCAGCTCACCGACTGTTACAGGGGTGAACACTGAAGCTTTCTTT. It is translated as CASSPTVTGVNTEAFF. This sequence joins TRBV18 and TRBJ1-1; TRBD1 agrees at 7 bases. Germline assignment: CDR1 KGHSH and CDR2 LQKENI. The ends lost 3 bases at V and 0 bases at J; junction bases unmatched: 7. This CDR3 is built from 16 residues.

V is TRBV29-1 and J is TRBJ2-7; D uncertain. The V and J ends lost 3 bases and 0 bases respectively, with 6 bases between them. This CDR3 spans 12 amino acids. Germline assignment: CDR1 SQVTM and CDR2 ANQGSEA. CDR3 coding DNA: TGCAGCGTTGATACGGGCTCCTACGAGCAGTACTTC. Its translation is CSVDTGSYEQYF.

This chain joins TRBV10-3 and TRBJ2-1; 11 bases fit TRBD2. The CDR3 spans 15 residues. The J segment lost 10 bases and the V segment lost 8 bases, leaving 13 bases of the junction unmatched. Germline V lookup: CDR1 ENHRY, CDR2 SYGVKD. The CDR3 DNA sequence: TGTGCCATCGGTAGCGGGAGGGCCCCAGGAAGGGAGCAGTTCTTC. Protein product: CAIGSGRAPGREQFF.

The V and J genes are TRBV6-5 and TRBJ1-2; 9 bases are a match to TRBD1. Germline V gene data show CDR1 as MNHEY and CDR2 as SVGAGI. The ends lost 4 bases at V and 2 bases at J; junction bases unmatched: 8. CDR3 length: 16 amino acids. The CDR3 DNA reads as TGTGCCAGCAGTTCAGCCGGGACAGGGTTCAACTATGGCTACACCTTC. Amino acids: CASSSAGTGFNYGYTF.

The chain links TRBV11-2 to TRBJ2-3, with D uncertain. CDR3 size: 16 residues. V dropped 1 base and J dropped 2 bases, with 13 bases sitting between them. Germline CDR1 is SGHAT and CDR2 is FQNNGV. CDR3 DNA sequence: TGTGCCAGCAGCTTAGTCCTCCTGGCAACCACAGATACGCAGTATTTT. Its protein product is CASSLVLLATTDTQYF.

V gene TRBV29-1 combines with J gene TRBJ2-3; TRBD1 matches 8 bases. The CDR3 spans 15 residues. Germline assignment: CDR1 SQVTM and CDR2 ANQGSEA. The J segment lost 2 bases and the V segment lost 3 bases, leaving 7 bases of the junction unmatched. CDR3 region: CSVESGTGPTDTQYF. CDR3 nucleotides: TGCAGCGTTGAGTCCGGGACAGGCCCCACAGATACGCAGTATTTT.

V gene TRBV11-2 combines with J gene TRBJ2-7; no reliable D call. The V gene lost 5 bases and the J gene lost 1 base, with 15 bases spanning the gap. CDR1 and CDR2 from the germline V gene are SGHAT and FQNNGV. The CDR3 spans 15 residues. CDR3 DNA sequence: TGTGCCAGCAGCCGTAACGGCGGTCCGTCCTACGAGCAGTACTTC. It is translated as CASSRNGGPSYEQYF.

The chain uses TRBV5-1 and TRBJ1-2; 7 bases are a match to TRBD1. This CDR3 is 14 amino acids long. After removal of 5 bases from V and 6 bases from J, the junction contained 10 bases not matched to a gene. The germline gives CDR1 SGHRS, CDR2 YFSETQ. The CDR3: CASSFETGINGYTF. CDR3 sequence (DNA): TGCGCCAGCAGTTTCGAGACAGGGATAAATGGCTACACCTTC.

The chain carries TRBV11-3 and TRBJ2-2; D may be TRBD1 (6 bases). This CDR3 has 16 amino acids. V gave up 0 bases and J gave up 7 bases, with 15 bases separating them. Germline CDR1 is SGHNT and CDR2 is YENEEA. Here the CDR3 DNA reads TGTGCCAGCAGCTTAGAAGGGGCGACAGGCAGCGGGGAGCTGTTTTTT. Its translation is CASSLEGATGSGELFF.

This clone occurred a few times. The chain uses TRBV15 and TRBJ1-1; 10 positions agree with TRBD1. The CDR3 spans 14 residues. Unmatched junction bases numbered 3, after V lost 3 bases and J lost 5 bases. Germline values: CDR1 LNHNV, CDR2 YYDKDF (reference sequence). The CDR3 nucleotides are TGTGCCACCAGCAGGGACAGGGGGGTTACTGAAGCTTTCTTT. This gives the protein CATSRDRGVTEAFF.